Shown below are 4 T cell receptor beta chains from a single sample sequenced in a study of identical twins. MiXCR, applied by TCRdb to the 5' RACE reads, yields one record per CDR3 protein. The sample shows 350,000 or so distinct CDR3 sequences, more than 9% of them seen only once. This same sample was also taken into another study, of yellow fever vaccine responses in identical twins.

The source material was CD8+ T cells sorted from blood. All receptors derive from a woman between 18 and 29 years old in good health.

In its sample, this clonotype was seen a few times. The chain combines TRBV6-1 with TRBJ2-3; 9 bases map to TRBD2. The CDR3 consists of 16 residues. Per the germline V gene, CDR1 is MNHNS and CDR2 is SASEGT. Germline trimming cut 6 bases from V and 2 bases from J; bases unmatched to any gene: 9. The CDR3 sequence: CASRRLAEMITDTQYF. For the CDR3, the DNA is TGTGCCAGCAGACGACTAGCGGAGATGATCACAGATACGCAGTATTTT.

The chain combines TRBV5-1 with TRBJ2-3; D is ambiguous. The CDR3 is 17 amino acids. CDR1 and CDR2 (germline): SGHRS, YFSETQ. Trimming stripped 4 bases from V and 0 bases from J, with 18 bases between. CDR3 region: CASSPIEAAPSTDTQYF. The CDR3 region has the DNA TGCGCCAGCAGCCCCATTGAGGCGGCCCCTAGCACAGATACGCAGTATTTT.

The chain uses TRBV4-1 and TRBJ2-1, with TRBD1 matching over 9 bases. V shed 3 bases, J shed 9 bases, and the junction held 15 bases outside the gene matches. Germline CDR1 MGHRA, CDR2 YSYEKL. This CDR3 region has 17 residues. CDR3 in DNA: TGCGCCAGCAGCCAGGATACCGGGACAGGGAGTAATGGTGAGCAGTTCTTC. Residues: CASSQDTGTGSNGEQFF.

The V call is TRBV28, the J call TRBJ1-1; D unresolved. Per germline, CDR1 MDHEN and CDR2 SYDVKM. Trimming removed 4 bases at V and 5 bases at J, with 11 bases between. The CDR3 loop spans 13 amino acids. CDR3 DNA sequence: TGTGCCAGCAGTTCCTGGAGGTTGACTGAAGCTTTCTTT. Amino acids: CASSSWRLTEAFF.